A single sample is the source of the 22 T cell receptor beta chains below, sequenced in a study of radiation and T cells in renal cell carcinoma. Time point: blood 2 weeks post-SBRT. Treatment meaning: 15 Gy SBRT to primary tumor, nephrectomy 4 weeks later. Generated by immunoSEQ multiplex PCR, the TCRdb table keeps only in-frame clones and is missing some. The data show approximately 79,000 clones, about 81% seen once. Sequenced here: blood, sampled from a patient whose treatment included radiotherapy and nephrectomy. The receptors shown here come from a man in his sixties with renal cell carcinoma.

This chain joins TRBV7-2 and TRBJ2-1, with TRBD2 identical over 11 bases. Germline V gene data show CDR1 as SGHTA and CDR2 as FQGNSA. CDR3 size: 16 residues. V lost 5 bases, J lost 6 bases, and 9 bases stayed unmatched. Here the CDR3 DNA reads TGTGCCAGCAGCGCTATGGGACTAGCGGACTTCAATGAGCAGTTCTTC. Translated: CASSAMGLADFNEQFF. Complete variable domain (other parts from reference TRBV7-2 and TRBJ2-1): GAGVSQSPSNKVTEKGKDVELRCDPISGHTALYWYRQSLGQGLEFLIYFQGNSAPDKSGLPSDRFSAERTGGSVSTLTIQRTQQEDSAVYLCASSAMGLADFNEQFFGPGTRLTVL.

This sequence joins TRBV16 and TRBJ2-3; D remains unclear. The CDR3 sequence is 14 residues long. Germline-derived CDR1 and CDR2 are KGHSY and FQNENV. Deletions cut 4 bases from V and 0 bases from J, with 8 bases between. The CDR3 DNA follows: TGTGCCAGCAGCCGGCAGTACAGCACAGATACGCAGTATTTT. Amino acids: CASSRQYSTDTQYF.

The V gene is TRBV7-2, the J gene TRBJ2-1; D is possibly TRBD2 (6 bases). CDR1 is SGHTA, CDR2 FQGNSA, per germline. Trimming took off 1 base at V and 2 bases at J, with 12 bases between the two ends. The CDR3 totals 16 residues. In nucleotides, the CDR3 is TGTGCCAGCAGCTTAGTTGGGCTAGCGACCTACAATGAGCAGTTCTTC. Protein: CASSLVGLATYNEQFF.

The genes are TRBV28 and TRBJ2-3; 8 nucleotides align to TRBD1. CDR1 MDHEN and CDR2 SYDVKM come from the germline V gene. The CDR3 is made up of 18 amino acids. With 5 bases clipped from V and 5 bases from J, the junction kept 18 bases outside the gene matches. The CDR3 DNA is TGTGCCAGCAGTCACCGGACAGGGAATCGTGAAGGTGTAGATACGCAGTATTTT. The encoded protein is CASSHRTGNREGVDTQYF.

CDR3 loop: CASSPGTSGWDTQYF. CDR3 DNA: TGTGCCAGCAGTCCCGGGACTAGCGGTTGGGATACGCAGTATTTT. The V and J genes are TRBV6-5 and TRBJ2-3; 11 positions match TRBD2. The V segment lost 5 bases and the J segment 6 bases; nucleotides outside the gene matches: 7. Germline V gives CDR1 MNHEY, CDR2 SVGAGI. This CDR3 has 15 residues.

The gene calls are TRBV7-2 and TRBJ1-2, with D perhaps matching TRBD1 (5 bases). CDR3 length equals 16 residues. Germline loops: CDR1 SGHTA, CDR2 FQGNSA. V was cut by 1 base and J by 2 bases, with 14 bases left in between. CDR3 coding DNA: TGTGCCAGCAGCTTAGTCGCAGGGTCCCAAAACTATGGCTACACCTTC. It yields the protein CASSLVAGSQNYGYTF.

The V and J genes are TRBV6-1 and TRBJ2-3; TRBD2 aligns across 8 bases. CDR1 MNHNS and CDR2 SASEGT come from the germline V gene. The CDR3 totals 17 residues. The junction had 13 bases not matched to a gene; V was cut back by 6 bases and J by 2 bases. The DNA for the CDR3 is TGTGCCAGCAGAGAACGTTATAGCGGGGTAGCCACAGATACGCAGTATTTT. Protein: CASRERYSGVATDTQYF.

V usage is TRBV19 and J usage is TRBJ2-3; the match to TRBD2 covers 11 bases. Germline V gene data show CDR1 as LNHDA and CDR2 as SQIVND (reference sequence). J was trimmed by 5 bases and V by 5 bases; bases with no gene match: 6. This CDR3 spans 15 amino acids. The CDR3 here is CASSGSGRAVDTQYF. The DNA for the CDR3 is TGTGCCAGTAGTGGTAGCGGGAGGGCCGTAGATACGCAGTATTTT.

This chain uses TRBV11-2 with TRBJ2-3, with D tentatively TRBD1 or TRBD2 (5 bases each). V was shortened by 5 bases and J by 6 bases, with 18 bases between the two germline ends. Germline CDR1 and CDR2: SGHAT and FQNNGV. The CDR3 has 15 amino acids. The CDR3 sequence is CASSGDAFRSDTQYF. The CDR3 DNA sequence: TGTGCCAGCAGCGGGGACGCATTCAGGTCGGATACGCAGTATTTT. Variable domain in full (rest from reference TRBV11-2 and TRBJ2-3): EAGVAQSPRYKIIEKRQSVAFWCNPISGHATLYWYQQILGQGPKLLIQFQNNGVVDDSQLPKDRFSAERLKGVDSTLKIQPAKLEDSAVYLCASSGDAFRSDTQYFGPGTRLTVL.

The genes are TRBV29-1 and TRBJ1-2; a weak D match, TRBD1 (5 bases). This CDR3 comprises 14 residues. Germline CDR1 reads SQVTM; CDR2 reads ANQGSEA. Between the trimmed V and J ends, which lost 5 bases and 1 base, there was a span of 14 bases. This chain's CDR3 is CSVYEGPHNYGYTF. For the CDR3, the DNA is TGCAGCGTTTATGAGGGGCCGCATAACTATGGCTACACCTTC.

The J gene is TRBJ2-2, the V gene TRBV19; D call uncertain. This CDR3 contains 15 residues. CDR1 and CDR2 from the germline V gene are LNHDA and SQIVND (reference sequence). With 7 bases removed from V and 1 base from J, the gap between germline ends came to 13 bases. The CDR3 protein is CASTLIGENTGELFF. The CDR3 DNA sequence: TGTGCCAGTACGCTTATAGGAGAGAACACCGGGGAGCTGTTTTTT. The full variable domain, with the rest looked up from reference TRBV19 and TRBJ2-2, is DGGITQSPKYLFRKEGQNVTLSCEQNLNHDAMYWYRQDPGQGLRLIYYSQIVNDFQKGDIAEGYSVSREKKESFPLTVTSAQKNPTAFYLCASTLIGENTGELFFGEGSRLTVL.

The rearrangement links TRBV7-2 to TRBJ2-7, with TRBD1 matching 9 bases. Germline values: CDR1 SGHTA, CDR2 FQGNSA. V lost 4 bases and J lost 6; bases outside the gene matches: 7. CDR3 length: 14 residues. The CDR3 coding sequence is TGTGCCAGCAGCTCGCGACAGGGGGTCTCCGAGCAGTACTTC. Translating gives CASSSRQGVSEQYF.

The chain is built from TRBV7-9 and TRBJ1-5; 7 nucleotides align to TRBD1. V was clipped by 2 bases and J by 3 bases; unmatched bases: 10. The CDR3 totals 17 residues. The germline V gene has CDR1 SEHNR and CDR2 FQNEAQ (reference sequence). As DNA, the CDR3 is TGTGCCAGCAGCTTATTTCATTTTCAGGGGGACAATCAGCCCCAGCATTTT. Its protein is CASSLFHFQGDNQPQHF.

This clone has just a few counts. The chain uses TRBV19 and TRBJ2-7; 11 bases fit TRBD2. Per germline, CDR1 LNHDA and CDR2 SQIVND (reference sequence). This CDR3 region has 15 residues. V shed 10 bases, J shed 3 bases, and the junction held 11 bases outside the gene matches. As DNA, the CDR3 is TGTGCCACCTCTTCCGGGACTAGCGGCTTCTACGAGCAGTACTTC. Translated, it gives CATSSGTSGFYEQYF. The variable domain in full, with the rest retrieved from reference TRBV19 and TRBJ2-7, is DGGITQSPKYLFRKEGQNVTLSCEQNLNHDAMYWYRQDPGQGLRLIYYSQIVNDFQKGDIAEGYSVSREKKESFPLTVTSAQKNPTAFYLCATSSGTSGFYEQYFGPGTRLTVT.

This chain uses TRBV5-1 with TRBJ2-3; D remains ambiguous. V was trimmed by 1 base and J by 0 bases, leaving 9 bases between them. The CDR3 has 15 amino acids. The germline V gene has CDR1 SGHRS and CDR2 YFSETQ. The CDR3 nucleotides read TGCGCCAGCAGCTTGTACGGGCCAAGCACAGATACGCAGTATTTT. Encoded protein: CASSLYGPSTDTQYF. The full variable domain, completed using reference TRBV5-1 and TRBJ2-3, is KAGVTQTPRYLIKTRGQQVTLSCSPISGHRSVSWYQQTPGQGLQFLFEYFSETQRNKGNFPGRFSGRQFSNSRSEMNVSTLELGDSALYLCASSLYGPSTDTQYFGPGTRLTVL.

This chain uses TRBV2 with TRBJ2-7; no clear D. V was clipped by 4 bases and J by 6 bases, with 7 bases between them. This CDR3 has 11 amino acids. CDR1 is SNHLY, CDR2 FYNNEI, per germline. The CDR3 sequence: CASSGEVEQYF. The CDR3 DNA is TGTGCCAGCAGTGGCGAGGTCGAGCAGTACTTC.

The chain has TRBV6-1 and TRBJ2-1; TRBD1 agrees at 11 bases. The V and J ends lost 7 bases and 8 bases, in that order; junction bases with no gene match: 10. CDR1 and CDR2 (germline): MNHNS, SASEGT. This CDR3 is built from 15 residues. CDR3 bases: TGTGCCAGCACCGAAGGCCGGACAGGGGGCTATGAGCAGTTCTTC. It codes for CASTEGRTGGYEQFF.

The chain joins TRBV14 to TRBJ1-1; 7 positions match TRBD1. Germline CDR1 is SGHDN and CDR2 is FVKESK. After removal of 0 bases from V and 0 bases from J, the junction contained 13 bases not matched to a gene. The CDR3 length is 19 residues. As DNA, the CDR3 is TGTGCCAGCAGCCAAGATCGGTATTTAGGGGGCCTGATGAACACTGAAGCTTTCTTT. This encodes CASSQDRYLGGLMNTEAFF.

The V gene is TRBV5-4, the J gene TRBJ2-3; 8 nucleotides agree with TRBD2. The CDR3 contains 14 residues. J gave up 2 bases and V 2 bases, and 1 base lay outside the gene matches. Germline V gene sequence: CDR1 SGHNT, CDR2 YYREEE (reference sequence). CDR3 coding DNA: TGTGCCAGCAGCTTTAGCGGGAACACAGATACGCAGTATTTT. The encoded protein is CASSFSGNTDTQYF.

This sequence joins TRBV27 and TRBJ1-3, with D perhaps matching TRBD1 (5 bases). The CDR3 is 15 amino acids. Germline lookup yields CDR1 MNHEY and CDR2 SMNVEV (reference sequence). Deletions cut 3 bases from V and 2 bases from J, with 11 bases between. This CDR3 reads CASSFTGTTGNTIYF. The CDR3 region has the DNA TGTGCCAGCAGTTTTACTGGGACGACTGGAAACACCATATATTTT.

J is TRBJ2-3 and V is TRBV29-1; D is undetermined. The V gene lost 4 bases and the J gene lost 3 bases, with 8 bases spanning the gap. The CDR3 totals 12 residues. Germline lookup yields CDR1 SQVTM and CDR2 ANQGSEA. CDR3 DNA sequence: TGCAGCGTTGGAAGTAGAACAGATACGCAGTATTTT. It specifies CSVGSRTDTQYF.

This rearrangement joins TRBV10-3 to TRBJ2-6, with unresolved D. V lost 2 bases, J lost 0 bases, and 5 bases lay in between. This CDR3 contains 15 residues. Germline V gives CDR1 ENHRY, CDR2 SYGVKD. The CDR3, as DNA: TGTGCCATCAGTGAGGCCCGCTCTGGGGCCAACGTCCTGACTTTC. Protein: CAISEARSGANVLTF.